Shown below are 10 T cell receptor beta chains from a single sample sequenced in a study of graft-versus-host responses after intestinal transplantation. The antigens of these receptors remain unknown. The data were produced by immunoSEQ multiplex PCR, yet TCRdb's version contains in-frame clones alone and is incomplete. Found here are about 120,000 clones, roughly 91% of them singletons; the top ten hold around 0.12%. Sample: unstimulated CD4+ T cells sorted from spleen or lymph node cells, taken before intestinal transplant. Source of these receptors: a human donor who received an intestinal transplant.

V usage is TRBV10-3 and J usage is TRBJ1-4; D gene unclear. This CDR3 has 14 amino acids. With 0 bases removed from V and 8 bases from J, the gap between germline ends came to 10 bases. In germline, CDR1 is ENHRY, CDR2 SYGVKD. CDR3 sequence: CAISESGPAEKLFF. The CDR3 DNA sequence: TGTGCCATCAGTGAGTCCGGACCGGCGGAAAAACTGTTTTTT.

A word on this clone: Germline is not matched at one junction end, which may reflect a read error. This chain connects TRBV7-7 to TRBJ2-2; a weak D match, TRBD2 (6 bases). This CDR3 spans 16 amino acids. Germline loops: CDR1 SSHAT, CDR2 FNYEAQ (reference sequence). For the CDR3, the DNA is TGTGCTAGCAGCCTGAATGGAGGGGCGAACACCGGGGAGCTGTTTTTT. This codes for CASSLNGGANTGELFF.

The chain carries TRBV7-2 and TRBJ1-1; D is possibly TRBD1 (6 bases). Trimming cost V 0 bases and J 4 bases, with 15 bases left between them. The CDR3 has 16 amino acids. Germline V gene sequence: CDR1 SGHTA, CDR2 FQGNSA. CDR3 loop: CASSLAPRGTVTEAFF. The CDR3 DNA is TGTGCCAGCAGCTTAGCCCCCAGGGGCACAGTCACTGAAGCTTTCTTT.

The chain joins TRBV6-6 to TRBJ2-7, with D perhaps TRBD1 (6 bases). The CDR3 consists of 15 residues. Per germline, CDR1 MNHNY and CDR2 SVGAGI (reference sequence). V dropped 0 bases and J dropped 2 bases, with 11 bases sitting between them. The CDR3 protein is CASSYSQGATYEQYF. DNA for the CDR3: TGTGCCAGCAGTTACTCACAGGGTGCTACCTACGAGCAGTACTTC.

In DNA form, the CDR3 reads TGTGCCAGCAGCTTTGGTGGGAGTAAGGTCGAGCAGTTCTTC. It specifies CASSFGGSKVEQFF. This sequence joins TRBV11-1 and TRBJ2-1, with D maybe TRBD2 (5 bases). Trimming cost V 3 bases and J 10 bases, with 16 bases left between them. The V gene's germline CDR1 is SGHAT and CDR2 FQDESV (reference sequence). There are 14 residues in the CDR3.

In its sample, this clone was seen once. V and J are TRBV5-1 and TRBJ2-7, with unresolved D. Trimming shortened V by 2 bases and J by 0 bases, and 6 bases separated the two germline ends. In germline, CDR1 is SGHRS, CDR2 YFSETQ. The CDR3 has 13 residues. This CDR3 is CASSFLSSYEQYF. The CDR3, as DNA: TGCGCCAGCAGCTTTCTTAGCTCCTACGAGCAGTACTTC.

The chain employs TRBV6-5 and TRBJ1-4; tentatively, D is TRBD1 (6 bases). The germline V gene encodes CDR1 MNHEY and CDR2 SVGAGI. The CDR3 is 16 amino acids. V was cut by 3 bases and J by 5 bases, with 16 bases left in between. This CDR3 is CASSYSSGTQNEKLFF. The CDR3 bases are TGTGCCAGCAGTTATTCGTCCGGGACACAAAATGAAAAACTGTTTTTT.

The CDR3 spells CASRRLRDTEAFF. CDR3 nucleotides: TGTGCCAGCCGTAGACTAAGGGACACTGAAGCTTTCTTT. The chain links TRBV2 to TRBJ1-1, with no clear D. The CDR3 contains 13 residues. Germline V gene data show CDR1 as SNHLY and CDR2 as FYNNEI. The V end was cut by 8 bases, the J end by 3 bases, with 13 bases between. Together with reference TRBV2 and TRBJ1-1, the CDR3 gives the full variable domain: EPEVTQTPSHQVTQMGQEVILRCVPISNHLYFYWYRQILGQKVEFLVSFYNNEISEKSEIFDDQFSVERPDGSNFTLKIRSTKLEDSAMYFCASRRLRDTEAFFGQGTRLTVV.

In its sample, this clone was seen once. The V gene is TRBV2, the J gene TRBJ2-7; D is undetermined. Deletions cut 2 bases from V and 1 base from J, with 9 bases between. The CDR3 consists of 14 residues. Germline lookup yields CDR1 SNHLY and CDR2 FYNNEI. The chain's CDR3 is CASSESSTSYEQYF. CDR3 coding DNA: TGTGCCAGCAGTGAAAGTAGTACTTCCTACGAGCAGTACTTC.

The chain links TRBV5-8 to TRBJ2-3; D might be TRBD1 (6 bases). The CDR3 is 18 residues long. The germline gives CDR1 SGHTS, CDR2 YDEGEE. Trimming left V 0 bases short and J 0 bases short, with 17 bases between. CDR3: CASSLGIQGPISTDTQYF. CDR3 nucleotides: TGTGCCAGCAGCTTGGGGATCCAGGGGCCTATTAGCACAGATACGCAGTATTTT.